Listed here are 26 T cell receptor beta chains from one sample, sequenced in a study of cytomegalovirus exposure and HLA in healthy donors. The PCR ran on 60 Vbeta and 13 Jbeta primers. Sequencing used immunoSEQ multiplex PCR; TCRdb keeps in-frame clones, though not all of them. The sample holds approximately 90,000 clones, roughly three quarters seen once. The sequencing input was PBMCs. The receptors here all came from a male donor in good health and CMV-seronegative.

As for this clone: At one boundary the junction diverges from the germline segment, which might be a read error. The rearrangement uses TRBV28 and TRBJ1-1; D perhaps matches TRBD1 (5 bases). This CDR3 has 13 amino acids. Germline-derived CDR1 and CDR2 are MDHEN and SYDVKM. CDR3: CASSPGRATEAFF. In DNA, the CDR3 is TGTGCTAGCAGTCCCGGCAGGGCCACTGAAGCTTTCTTT.

V is TRBV4-1 and J is TRBJ1-2; 10 bases are shared with TRBD1. Per the germline V gene, CDR1 is MGHRA and CDR2 is YSYEKL. V was pared by 0 bases and J by 4 bases, with 5 bases of the junction left unmatched. This CDR3 comprises 16 residues. DNA for the CDR3: TGCGCCAGCAGCCAAGATTACGGGACAGGGGTCTATGGCTACACCTTC. As protein: CASSQDYGTGVYGYTF.

This chain joins TRBV4-3 and TRBJ1-5; tentatively, D is TRBD1 (6 bases). This CDR3 has 16 residues. Germline lookup yields CDR1 LGHNA and CDR2 YSLEER. V lost 0 bases and J 5 bases, leaving 14 bases between the germline ends. CDR3 amino acids: CASSQDPGVRDQPQHF. The CDR3 nucleotides read TGCGCCAGCAGCCAAGATCCAGGGGTTAGGGATCAGCCCCAGCATTTT.

V usage is TRBV5-6 and J usage is TRBJ2-3; D is unresolved. Between the trimmed V and J ends, which lost 1 base and 0 bases, there was a span of 12 bases. Germline V CDR1 and CDR2: SGHDT, YYEEEE. The CDR3 is made up of 16 amino acids. CDR3 in amino acids: CASSLKGGPSTDTQYF. CDR3 bases: TGTGCCAGCAGCTTGAAAGGTGGGCCCAGCACAGATACGCAGTATTTT.

V usage is TRBV28 and J usage is TRBJ1-2, with D unclear. Deletions cut 2 bases from V and 0 bases from J, with 10 bases between. CDR3 length: 15 residues. Germline-derived CDR1 and CDR2 are MDHEN and SYDVKM. CDR3 nucleotide sequence: TGTGCCAGCAGTTTACCCGAACACGCTAACTATGGCTACACCTTC. This sequence encodes CASSLPEHANYGYTF.

V usage is TRBV7-2 and J usage is TRBJ2-7, with 9 positions matching TRBD1. Germline CDR1 is SGHTA and CDR2 is FQGNSA. With V trimmed by 5 bases and J by 3 bases, 8 bases remained unmatched. This CDR3 is 15 amino acids long. The CDR3 bases are TGTGCCAGCAGCGAGGCGGGACAGGGAGTCTACGAGCAGTACTTC. Its protein is CASSEAGQGVYEQYF.

The gene calls are TRBV27 and TRBJ2-3, with TRBD1 matching 7 bases. The CDR3 covers 16 residues. CDR1 and CDR2 (germline): MNHEY, SMNVEV (reference sequence). The V and J ends lost 7 bases and 1 base, in that order; junction bases with no gene match: 11. The CDR3 DNA follows: TGTGCCAGCACTACCCGCACCGGGACAGGCACAGATACGCAGTATTTT. This translates into CASTTRTGTGTDTQYF.

This clone was seen more than once but under ten times. This chain joins TRBV19 and TRBJ2-7, with D uncertain. Trimming stripped 5 bases from V and 3 bases from J, with 17 bases between. The CDR3 totals 15 residues. In germline, CDR1 is LNHDA, CDR2 SQIVND (reference sequence). The CDR3: CASSANAPPNYEQYF. CDR3 DNA sequence: TGTGCCAGTAGTGCTAACGCGCCACCCAACTACGAGCAGTACTTC.

The chain recombines TRBV5-1 with TRBJ2-1, with a weak D call TRBD2 (6 bases). Trimming shortened V by 3 bases and J by 5 bases, and 24 bases separated the two germline ends. The CDR3 extends over 18 amino acids. Germline V gene data show CDR1 as SGHRS and CDR2 as YFSETQ. The CDR3 loop reads CASSSPVEGLVADNEQFF. The CDR3 DNA is TGCGCCAGCAGCTCCCCCGTGGAGGGGTTAGTTGCGGACAATGAGCAGTTCTTC.

The rearrangement joins TRBV6-1 to TRBJ1-3; D gene unclear. V lost 4 bases and J 0 bases, leaving 13 bases between the germline ends. The CDR3 runs to 16 residues. From germline, CDR1 is MNHNS and CDR2 SASEGT. CDR3 sequence: CASSGDRAFSGNTIYF. CDR3 coding DNA: TGTGCCAGCAGTGGAGACCGAGCGTTCTCTGGAAACACCATATATTTT.

The gene calls are TRBV15 and TRBJ1-2, with D uncertain. CDR1 is LNHNV and CDR2 is YYDKDF in the germline V gene (reference sequence). The CDR3 spans 12 residues. Trimming cost V 3 bases and J 5 bases, with 7 bases left between them. For the CDR3, the DNA is TGTGCCACCAGCAGCGACTCGTATGGCTACACCTTC. Translated, it gives CATSSDSYGYTF.

The sample holds a few counts of this clone. The chain uses TRBV6-5 and TRBJ2-7; D might be TRBD1 (5 bases). The CDR3 has 13 amino acids. CDR1 MNHEY and CDR2 SVGAGI come from the germline V gene. V gave up 2 bases and J gave up 2 bases, with 7 bases separating them. The CDR3 is CASSYKGTYEQYF. The CDR3, as DNA: TGTGCCAGCAGTTACAAGGGGACCTACGAGCAGTACTTC.

V gene TRBV5-1 combines with J gene TRBJ2-3, with D perhaps matching TRBD2 (6 bases). CDR1 is SGHRS, CDR2 YFSETQ, per germline. Trimming took off 0 bases at V and 0 bases at J, with 14 bases between the two ends. This CDR3 has 17 amino acids. The DNA for the CDR3 is TGCGCCAGCAGCTTGGCCGCGGCGGGGCCTAGCACAGATACGCAGTATTTT. It encodes CASSLAAAGPSTDTQYF.

Comment on this clone: One junction end disagrees with the germline gene, perhaps due to a read error. The sample carries other DNA sequences with the same CDR3. The chain is built from TRBV30 and TRBJ1-4, with 9 bases aligning to TRBD1. This CDR3 has 17 residues. In germline, CDR1 is GTSNPN, CDR2 SVGIG (reference sequence). In nucleotides, the CDR3 is TGTGCCTGGAGTGCCCCCGGGACAGGGTACAGTAGTGAAAAACTATTTTTT. Residues: CAWSAPGTGYSSEKLFF. Together with reference TRBV30 and TRBJ1-4, the CDR3 gives the full variable domain: SQTIHQWPATLVQPVGSPLSLECTVEGTSNPNLYWYRQAAGRGLQLLFYSVGIGQISSEVPQNLSASRPQDRQFILSSKKLLLSDSGFYLCAWSAPGTGYSSEKLFFGSGTQLSVL.

The chain joins TRBV27 to TRBJ2-7; 9 bases agree with TRBD1. This CDR3 contains 14 residues. V was pared by 2 bases and J by 7 bases, with 6 bases of the junction left unmatched. Germline CDR1 reads MNHEY; CDR2 reads SMNVEV (reference sequence). The CDR3 is CASSLLGTGFEQYF. In nucleotides, the CDR3 is TGTGCCAGCAGTTTACTCGGGACAGGGTTTGAGCAGTACTTC.

The count of this clone is one. J is TRBJ2-3 and V is TRBV7-9; 8 bases fit TRBD1. Germline CDR1 reads SEHNR; CDR2 reads FQNEAQ (reference sequence). This CDR3 spans 15 amino acids. With 4 bases clipped from V and 3 bases from J, the junction kept 6 bases outside the gene matches. Written as DNA, the CDR3 is TGTGCCAGCAGCTATAACGGACAGGGAACAGATACGCAGTATTTT. Translated: CASSYNGQGTDTQYF.

The CDR3 coding sequence is TGTGCCAGCAGCCTTGGCAGGGGTATCTACGAGCAGTACTTC. This gives the protein CASSLGRGIYEQYF. The chain joins TRBV6-6 to TRBJ2-7; D is possibly TRBD1 (6 bases). Trimming pared 6 bases from V and 3 bases from J, leaving 15 bases between. Per germline, CDR1 MNHNY and CDR2 SVGAGI (reference sequence). The CDR3 sequence is 14 residues long.

The chain recombines TRBV7-2 with TRBJ2-3; 12 nucleotides match TRBD2. The J segment lost 2 bases and the V segment lost 5 bases, leaving 14 bases of the junction unmatched. The CDR3 contains 19 residues. Germline CDR1 is SGHTA and CDR2 is FQGNSA. The CDR3: CASSKGLAGLLISTDTQYF. The CDR3, as DNA: TGTGCCAGCAGCAAAGGACTAGCGGGGCTCTTAATCTCCACAGATACGCAGTATTTT.

The chain combines TRBV10-3 with TRBJ1-1; weak D call: TRBD1 (6 bases). The germline CDR1 and CDR2 sequences are ENHRY and SYGVKD. This CDR3 contains 14 residues. V was cut by 5 bases and J by 4 bases, with 14 bases left in between. CDR3 residues: CAISQGQTGTEAFF. CDR3 nucleotide sequence: TGTGCCATCAGTCAAGGACAGACCGGCACTGAAGCTTTCTTT.

The gene calls are TRBV6-4 and TRBJ2-7; 7 bases are a match to TRBD1. The CDR3 length is 16 residues. Germline assignment: CDR1 MRHNA and CDR2 SNTAGT. Trimming at V came to 4 bases and at J to 2 bases, leaving 11 bases not matched to a gene. This CDR3 is CASSATWAGGTYEQYF. CDR3 sequence (DNA): TGTGCCAGCAGTGCAACCTGGGCAGGGGGAACCTACGAGCAGTACTTC.

This chain uses TRBV11-2 with TRBJ2-1; 8 nucleotides match TRBD1. The CDR3 contains 16 residues. Germline CDR1 and CDR2: SGHAT and FQNNGV. After removal of 6 bases from V and 6 bases from J, the junction contained 13 bases not matched to a gene. CDR3 region: CASSPTLRDRSNEQFF. In DNA form, the CDR3 reads TGTGCCAGCAGTCCCACCCTCCGGGACAGGTCCAATGAGCAGTTCTTC.

This chain uses TRBV7-9 with TRBJ2-3; the match to TRBD2 covers 10 bases. Germline trimming cut 3 bases from V and 5 bases from J; bases unmatched to any gene: 8. This CDR3 contains 16 residues. Germline-derived CDR1 and CDR2 are SEHNR and FQNEAQ (reference sequence). The CDR3 DNA sequence: TGTGCCAGCAGCTTTCCCAGCGGGAGGGCCCAAGATACGCAGTATTTT. As protein: CASSFPSGRAQDTQYF.

The chain is built from TRBV11-3 and TRBJ1-3; D ambiguous. This CDR3 has 17 amino acids. CDR1 is SGHNT and CDR2 is YENEEA in the germline V gene. V was pared by 0 bases and J by 2 bases, with 14 bases between. CDR3 DNA: TGTGCCAGCAGCTTAGAGCCCGGTGGAGACCCTGGAAACACCATATATTTT. It codes for CASSLEPGGDPGNTIYF. The whole variable domain, filled in from reference TRBV11-3 and TRBJ1-3, reads EAGVVQSPRYKIIEKKQPVAFWCNPISGHNTLYWYLQNLGQGPELLIRYENEEAVDDSQLPKDRFSAERLKGVDSTLKIQPAELGDSAVYLCASSLEPGGDPGNTIYFGEGSWLTVV.

V is TRBV7-8 and J is TRBJ1-4; TRBD1 matches 8 bases. The J segment lost 7 bases and the V segment lost 2 bases, leaving 3 bases of the junction unmatched. CDR1 SGHVS and CDR2 FQNEAQ come from the germline V gene. This CDR3 region has 14 residues. CDR3: CASSLQGAGEKLFF. CDR3 DNA sequence: TGTGCCAGCAGCTTACAGGGGGCCGGTGAAAAACTGTTTTTT.

V gene TRBV30 combines with J gene TRBJ1-6; D gene uncertain. Germline CDR1 GTSNPN, CDR2 SVGIG (reference sequence). The CDR3 contains 15 residues. The V gene lost 0 bases and the J gene lost 10 bases, with 16 bases spanning the gap. This CDR3 is CAWSVSGGGRSPLHF. CDR3 nucleotide sequence: TGTGCCTGGAGTGTATCGGGCGGAGGTCGCTCACCCCTCCACTTT.

This clone appeared a single time. The V gene is TRBV11-3, the J gene TRBJ2-7, with 13 bases aligning to TRBD2. CDR3 length equals 17 residues. The germline gives CDR1 SGHNT, CDR2 YENEEA. The J segment lost 6 bases and the V segment lost 5 bases, leaving 13 bases of the junction unmatched. For the CDR3, the DNA is TGTGCCAGCAGCCCAACTAGCGGGAGGGCTCGCGGGGGCGAGCAGTACTTC. This gives the protein CASSPTSGRARGGEQYF.